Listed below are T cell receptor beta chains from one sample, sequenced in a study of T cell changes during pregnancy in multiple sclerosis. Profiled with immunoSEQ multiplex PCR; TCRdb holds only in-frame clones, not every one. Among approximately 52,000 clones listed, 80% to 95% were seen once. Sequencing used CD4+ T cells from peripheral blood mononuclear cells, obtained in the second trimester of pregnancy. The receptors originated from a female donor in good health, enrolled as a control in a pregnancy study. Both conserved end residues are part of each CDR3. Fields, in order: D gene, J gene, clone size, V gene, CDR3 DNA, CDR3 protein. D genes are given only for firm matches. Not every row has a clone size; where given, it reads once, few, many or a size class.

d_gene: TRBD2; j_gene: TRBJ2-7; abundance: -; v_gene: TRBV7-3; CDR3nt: TGTGCCAGCAGCCCGACTAGCGGGAGGACCCACGAGCAGTACTTC; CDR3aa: CASSPTSGRTHEQYF
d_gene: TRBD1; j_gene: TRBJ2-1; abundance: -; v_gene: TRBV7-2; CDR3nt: TGTGCCAGCAGGAGACAGGGGACCTCCTACAATGAGCAGTTCTTC; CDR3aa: CASRRQGTSYNEQFF
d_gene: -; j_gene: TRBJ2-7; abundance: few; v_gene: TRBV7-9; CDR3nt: TGTGCCAGCAGGTCCGGGGGATTCGAGCAGTACTTC; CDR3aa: CASRSGGFEQYF
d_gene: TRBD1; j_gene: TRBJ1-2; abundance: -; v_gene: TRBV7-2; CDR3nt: TGTGCCAGCAGCTTTCGGGACAGGGAGAACTATGGCTACACCTTC; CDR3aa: CASSFRDRENYGYTF
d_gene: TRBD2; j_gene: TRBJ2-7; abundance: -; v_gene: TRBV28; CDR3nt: TGTGCCAGCGTACCGGGAGGGAGTTTCTACGAGCAGTACTTC; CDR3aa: CASVPGGSFYEQYF
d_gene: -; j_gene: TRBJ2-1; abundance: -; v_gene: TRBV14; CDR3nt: TGTGCCAGCAGCCCGTACCTCACAGGGGGGGGTGAGCAGTTCTTC; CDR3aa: CASSPYLTGGGEQFF
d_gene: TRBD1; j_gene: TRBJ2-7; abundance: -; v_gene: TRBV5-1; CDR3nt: TGCGCCAGCAGCTTGGCCGGACAGGGCATAGGCTACGAGCAGTACTTC; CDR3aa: CASSLAGQGIGYEQYF
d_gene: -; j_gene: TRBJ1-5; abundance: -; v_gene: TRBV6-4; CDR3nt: TGTGCCAGCAGTGACTCGAAGGCGGGGGACCAGCCCCAGCATTTT; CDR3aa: CASSDSKAGDQPQHF
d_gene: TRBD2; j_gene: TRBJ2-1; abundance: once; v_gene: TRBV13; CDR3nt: TGTGCCAGCAGCTTCGGTACTAGCGGCAATGAGCAGTTCTTC; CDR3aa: CASSFGTSGNEQFF
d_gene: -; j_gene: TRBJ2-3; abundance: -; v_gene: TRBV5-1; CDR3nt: TGCGCCAGCAGCCTGCTAGAGGGCACAGATACGCAGTATTTT; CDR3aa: CASSLLEGTDTQYF
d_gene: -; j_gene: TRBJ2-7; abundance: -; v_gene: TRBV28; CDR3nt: TGTGCCAGCAGTCCACGGACGGGGTACGAGCAGTACTTC; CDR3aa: CASSPRTGYEQYF
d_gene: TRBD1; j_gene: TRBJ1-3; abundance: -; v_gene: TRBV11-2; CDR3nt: TGTGCCAGCAGCTTGGACAGGGTTGGAAACACCATATATTTT; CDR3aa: CASSLDRVGNTIYF
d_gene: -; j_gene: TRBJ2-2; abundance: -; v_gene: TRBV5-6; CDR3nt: TGTGCCAGCAGCTTCGGACTTGGGATCGGGGAGCTGTTTTTT; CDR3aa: CASSFGLGIGELFF
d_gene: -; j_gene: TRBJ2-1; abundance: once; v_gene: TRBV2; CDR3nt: TGTGCCAGCAGTGAACTCCTAGCCAATGAGCAGTTCTTC; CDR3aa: CASSELLANEQFF
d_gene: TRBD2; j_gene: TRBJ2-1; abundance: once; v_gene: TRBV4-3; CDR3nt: TGCGCCAGCAGCCTAGGACTAGCGGGAGCGTATGAGCAGTTCTTC; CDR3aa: CASSLGLAGAYEQFF
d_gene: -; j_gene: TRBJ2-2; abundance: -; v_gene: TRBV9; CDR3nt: TGTGCCAGCAGCCCCATTAACACCGGGGAGCTGTTTTTT; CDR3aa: CASSPINTGELFF
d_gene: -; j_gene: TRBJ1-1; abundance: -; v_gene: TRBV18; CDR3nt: TGTGCCAGCTCACCACCCTTGACAGCGTTCCACACTGAAGCTTTCTTT; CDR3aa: CASSPPLTAFHTEAFF